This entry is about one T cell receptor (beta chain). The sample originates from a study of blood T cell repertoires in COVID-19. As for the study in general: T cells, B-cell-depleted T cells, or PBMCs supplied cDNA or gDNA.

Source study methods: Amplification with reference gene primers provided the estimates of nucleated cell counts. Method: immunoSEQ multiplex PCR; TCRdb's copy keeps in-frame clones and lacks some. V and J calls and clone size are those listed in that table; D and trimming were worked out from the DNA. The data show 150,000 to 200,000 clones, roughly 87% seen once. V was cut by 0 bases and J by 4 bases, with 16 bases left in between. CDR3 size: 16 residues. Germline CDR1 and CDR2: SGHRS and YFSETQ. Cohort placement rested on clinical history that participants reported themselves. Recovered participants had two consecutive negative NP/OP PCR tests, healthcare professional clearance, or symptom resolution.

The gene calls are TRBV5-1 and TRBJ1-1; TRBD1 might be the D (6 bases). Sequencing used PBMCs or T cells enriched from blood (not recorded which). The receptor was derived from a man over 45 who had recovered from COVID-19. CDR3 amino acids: CASSLALGQGSTEAFF. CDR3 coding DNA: TGCGCCAGCAGCTTGGCTCTGGGGCAGGGGAGCACTGAAGCTTTCTTT.